This T cell receptor beta chain was found in a study of identical twins. Whole-study results and caveats: With abundant cord blood beta clonotypes, insertions were fewer; memory repertoires showed no such pattern.

Healthy Caucasians supplied all donations. V lost 6 bases to trimming and J lost 4 bases; unmatched junction nucleotides: 11. The CDR3 covers 16 residues. TCRdb passed the 5' RACE reads through MiXCR, listing each CDR3 protein once. Among nearly 650,000 distinct CDR3 sequences listed, 7.1% were seen once. There are a few counts of this clonotype. The antigen remains undetermined. This sample also belongs to another study, concerning yellow fever vaccine responses in identical twins. That report adds: As reported, the vaccine T cell response of twins seemed partly convergent and partly personalized.

The TCR was taken from a woman aged 18-29 years in good health. The genes are TRBV12-3 or TRBV12-4 and TRBJ2-5; 10 bases fit TRBD2. Sequenced: PBMCs. The CDR3 protein is CASSPNIAGGRETQYF. The CDR3 DNA is TGTGCCAGCAGCCCGAATATAGCGGGGGGCAGAGAGACCCAGTACTTC.